A selection of T cell receptor beta chains follows, all from one sample in a study of T-cell memory formation after mild COVID-19. MiXCR, run by TCRdb on the 5' RACE reads, gives a single entry per CDR3 protein. The sample yields 150,000 to 200,000 distinct CDR3 sequences, about a fifth seen once. Sequences were obtained from PBMCs or a T cell subset sorted from them (not recorded which). The receptor source for this set is an adult woman who had mild COVID-19 (a few samples of this study predate the infection). Cell type and time point are not known. Both conserved end residues are part of each CDR3. D genes are given only for firm matches. Some rows mark clone size as missing; the rest say once, few, many or name a class of expanded clone.

V: TRBV4-2; J: TRBJ2-3; D: TRBD2; size: few; DNA: TGTGCCAGCAGCCACCCCCTTGCCCCAGGGCGGGGGGGCGCAGATACGCAGTATTTT; CDR3: CASSHPLAPGRGGADTQYF
V: TRBV30; J: TRBJ2-3; D: TRBD2; size: -; DNA: TGTGCCTACGCGACTAGCGGGAGCACAGATACGCAGTATTTT; CDR3: CAYATSGSTDTQYF
V: TRBV27; J: TRBJ2-7; D: -; size: few; DNA: TGTGCCAGCAGGGGACGGGACACCGGCCCCTACGAGCAGTACTTC; CDR3: CASRGRDTGPYEQYF
V: TRBV9; J: TRBJ2-1; D: TRBD2; size: many; DNA: TGTGCCAGCAGCGTAGGGGGCGGGAGGATGAATGAGCAGTTCTTC; CDR3: CASSVGGGRMNEQFF
V: TRBV4-3; J: TRBJ2-2; D: -; size: -; DNA: TGCGCCAGCAGCCAAGACTGGTTCCCGGGGACCGGGGAGCTGTTTTTT; CDR3: CASSQDWFPGTGELFF
V: TRBV7-2; J: TRBJ2-5; D: TRBD1; size: -; DNA: TGTGCCAGCAGCCTAGGGACAGCAAAAGAGACCCAGTACTTC; CDR3: CASSLGTAKETQYF
V: TRBV7-9; J: TRBJ2-5; D: TRBD2; size: once; DNA: TGTGCCAGCAGCTTACCTCCGGGAGCGGGGGAGACCCAGTACTTC; CDR3: CASSLPPGAGETQYF
V: TRBV10-3; J: TRBJ2-2; D: -; size: -; DNA: TGTGCCATCAGTGTTGATGTAGGGGGGACGAACACCGGGGAGCTGTTTTTT; CDR3: CAISVDVGGTNTGELFF
V: TRBV7-2; J: TRBJ2-1; D: -; size: once; DNA: TGTGCCAGCAGCTTAGGCCGCGGGTCTAACAATGAGCAGTTCTTC; CDR3: CASSLGRGSNNEQFF
V: TRBV4-3; J: TRBJ2-1; D: -; size: -; DNA: TGCGCCAGCAGCCAAGAGCGAGGAGGACAGTACTACAATGAGCAGTTCTTC; CDR3: CASSQERGGQYYNEQFF
V: TRBV7-3; J: TRBJ2-3; D: -; size: few; DNA: TGTGCCAGCAGATCGGACTTGACAGATACGCAGTATTTT; CDR3: CASRSDLTDTQYF
V: TRBV27; J: TRBJ1-5; D: -; size: -; DNA: TGTGCCAGCAGTTTCGGGGGTTGGCAGCCCCAGCATTTT; CDR3: CASSFGGWQPQHF
V: TRBV23-1; J: TRBJ2-5; D: -; size: few; DNA: TGCGCCAGCAGTCAATCGGTAGAAGAGACCCAGTACTTC; CDR3: CASSQSVEETQYF
V: TRBV20-1; J: TRBJ1-6; D: TRBD1; size: few; DNA: TGCAGTGCTAGGTTCGACAGGGGATATAATTCACCCCTCCACTTT; CDR3: CSARFDRGYNSPLHF
V: TRBV7-7; J: TRBJ1-1; D: TRBD1; size: -; DNA: TGTGCCAGCAGCCCATACAGGGGGCCGAACACTGAAGCTTTCTTT; CDR3: CASSPYRGPNTEAFF
V: TRBV6-1; J: TRBJ2-3; D: -; size: -; DNA: TGTGCCAGCAGCCGACCGGGGGCCAGCACAGATACGCAGTATTTT; CDR3: CASSRPGASTDTQYF
V: TRBV12-5; J: TRBJ2-1; D: -; size: few; DNA: TGTGCTAGTGGTGACATCGCGGGGAATGAGCAGTTCTTC; CDR3: CASGDIAGNEQFF
V: TRBV20-1; J: TRBJ1-1; D: -; size: -; DNA: TGCAGTGCTAGAGATGGGGGCGGAAGCACTGAAGCTTTCTTT; CDR3: CSARDGGGSTEAFF
V: TRBV12-3/TRBV12-4; J: TRBJ2-7; D: -; size: few; DNA: TGTGCCAGCAGTTCTGACGAGTCCTACGAGCAGTACTTC; CDR3: CASSSDESYEQYF
V: TRBV4-1; J: TRBJ1-6; D: -; size: -; DNA: TGCGCCAGCAGCCAGGACGGAAATTCACCCCTCCACTTT; CDR3: CASSQDGNSPLHF
V: TRBV5-1; J: TRBJ1-5; D: -; size: few; DNA: TGCGCCAGCAGCTTCGGGGAGGGCAATCAGCCCCAGCATTTT; CDR3: CASSFGEGNQPQHF
V: TRBV15; J: TRBJ2-2; D: -; size: -; DNA: TGTGCCACCAGCAGAGAAGGGTTGGGAGTTTCCGGGGAGCTGTTTTTT; CDR3: CATSREGLGVSGELFF
V: TRBV24-1; J: TRBJ1-2; D: -; size: -; DNA: TGTGCCACCAGTGATTTGAAGGAGGGCCCTAACTATGGCTACACCTTC; CDR3: CATSDLKEGPNYGYTF
V: TRBV5-6; J: TRBJ2-3; D: -; size: few; DNA: TGTGCCAGCAGCTTGAACTGGGGGCGGGATACGCAGTATTTT; CDR3: CASSLNWGRDTQYF
V: TRBV6-5; J: TRBJ2-3; D: -; size: few; DNA: TGTGCCAGCAGTGTGGGGGTTGAACCACGCACAGATACGCAGTATTTT; CDR3: CASSVGVEPRTDTQYF
V: TRBV3-1; J: TRBJ2-6; D: TRBD1; size: few; DNA: TGTGCCAGCAGCCAAGAACCGGGACAGGGGGCCTCTGGGGCCAACGTCCTGACTTTC; CDR3: CASSQEPGQGASGANVLTF
V: TRBV12-3/TRBV12-4; J: TRBJ2-3; D: TRBD2; size: few; DNA: TGTGCCAGCAGTTTCTCGCTAGCGGGCACAGATACGCAGTATTTT; CDR3: CASSFSLAGTDTQYF
V: TRBV5-1; J: TRBJ2-7; D: -; size: many; DNA: TGCGCCAGCAGCTTCGATACCTACGAGCAGTACTTC; CDR3: CASSFDTYEQYF
V: TRBV12-2; J: TRBJ1-5; D: -; size: -; DNA: TGTGCAAGTCGCCACGTCAGGGGGCTGGGGAGCAATCAGCCCCAGCATTTT; CDR3: CASRHVRGLGSNQPQHF
V: TRBV5-6; J: TRBJ2-5; D: TRBD2; size: -; DNA: TGTGCCAGCAGCTTATTAGCGGGAGAGACCCAGTACTTC; CDR3: CASSLLAGETQYF
V: TRBV12-3/TRBV12-4; J: TRBJ2-1; D: TRBD2; size: few; DNA: TGTGCCAGCAGTTCCCCCCTGGCTAGCGGGAGGAACGCTGAGCAGTTCTTC; CDR3: CASSSPLASGRNAEQFF
V: TRBV7-9; J: TRBJ2-7; D: -; size: few; DNA: TGTGCCAGCAGCGCCGGGCCCCTCGGGGAGCAGTACTTC; CDR3: CASSAGPLGEQYF